This section outlines one T cell receptor beta chain sequence together with its context. Its antigen is as yet unknown. The data were taken from a study of CXCR3-negative and CXCR3-positive naive CD8 T cells. Germline V lookup: CDR1 MDHEN, CDR2 SYDVKM. The CDR3 covers 14 residues. Findings and caveats of the study: Higher TRB CDR3 hydrophobicity marked CXCR3-positive naive cells relative to CXCR3-negative naive cells.

Through 5' RACE with UMI labels, the TRB cDNA libraries were prepared. TCRdb reprocessed the 5' RACE reads, with one entry per CDR3 protein and no DNA. This sample's table reports some 140,000 distinct CDR3 sequences. The sequenced sample consisted of naive CXCR3+ CD8+ T cells from blood. The subset here: CD45RO-CCR7+CD27+CD95- naive CD8+ T cells expressing CXCR3 (TNR3+). The genes are TRBV28 and TRBJ2-3. This clonotype originated in a human donor in good health. Some clones in this sample may be carry-over from other donors' samples. CDR3 in amino acids: CASSLMAGTDTQYF.